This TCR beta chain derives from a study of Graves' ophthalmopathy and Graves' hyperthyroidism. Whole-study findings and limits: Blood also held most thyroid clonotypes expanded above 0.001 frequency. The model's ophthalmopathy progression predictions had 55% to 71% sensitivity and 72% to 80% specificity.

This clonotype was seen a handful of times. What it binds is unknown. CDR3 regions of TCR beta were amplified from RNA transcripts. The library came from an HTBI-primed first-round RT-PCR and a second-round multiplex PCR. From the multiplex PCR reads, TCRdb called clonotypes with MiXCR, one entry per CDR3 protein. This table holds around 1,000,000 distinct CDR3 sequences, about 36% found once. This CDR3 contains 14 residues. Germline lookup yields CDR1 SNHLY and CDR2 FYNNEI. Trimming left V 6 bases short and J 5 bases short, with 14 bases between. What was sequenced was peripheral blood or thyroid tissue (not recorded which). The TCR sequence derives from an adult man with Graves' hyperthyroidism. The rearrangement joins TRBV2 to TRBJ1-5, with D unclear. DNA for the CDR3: TGTGCCAGCAGCCCCGCACTGACGGATCAGCCCCAGCATTTT. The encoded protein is CASSPALTDQPQHF.